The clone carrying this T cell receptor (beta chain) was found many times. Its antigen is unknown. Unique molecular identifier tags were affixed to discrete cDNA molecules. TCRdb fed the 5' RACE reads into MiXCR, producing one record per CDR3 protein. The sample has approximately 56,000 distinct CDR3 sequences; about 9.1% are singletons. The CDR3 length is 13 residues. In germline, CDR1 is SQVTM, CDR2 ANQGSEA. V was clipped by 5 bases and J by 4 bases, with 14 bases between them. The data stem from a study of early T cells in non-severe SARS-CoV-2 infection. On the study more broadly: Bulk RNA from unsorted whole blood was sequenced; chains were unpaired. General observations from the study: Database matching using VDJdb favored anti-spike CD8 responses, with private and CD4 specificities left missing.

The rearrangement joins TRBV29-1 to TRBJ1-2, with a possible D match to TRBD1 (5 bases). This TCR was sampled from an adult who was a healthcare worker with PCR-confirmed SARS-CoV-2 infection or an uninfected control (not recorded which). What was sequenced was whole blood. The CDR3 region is CSVYTGDIYGYTF. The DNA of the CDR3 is TGCAGCGTTTATACAGGAGATATCTATGGCTACACCTTC.